These T cell receptor beta chains were read from a single sample in a study of regulatory T cells. The protocol was immunoSEQ multiplex PCR, while the TCRdb copy is restricted to in-frame clones and leaves out a portion. The table has about 30,000 clones, 85% to 95% seen once; the top ten hold about 1.6%. The specimen was conventional CD4+ T cells sorted from blood. These receptors all come from a person under 35 with CD3G deficiency. CDR3s include the opening cysteine and the closing phenylalanine or tryptophan. The D gene is left open where the match is weak. A clone size is listed for some rows: how often the clone was seen (once, few, many), or a class if it is expanded.

clone_size,d_call,v_call,j_call,cdr3_aa,cdr3_nt
NA,NA,TRBV28,TRBJ1-5,CASSFWAGDRQPQHF,TGTGCCAGCAGTTTTTGGGCCGGGGATAGACAGCCCCAGCATTTT
NA,NA,TRBV7-2,TRBJ2-3,CASSRSTDTQYF,TGTGCCAGCAGCCGGAGCACAGATACGCAGTATTTT
NA,TRBD2,TRBV5-1,TRBJ2-5,CASSTTSGGPGTQYF,TGCGCCAGCAGCACCACTAGCGGGGGGCCAGGGACCCAGTACTTC
NA,NA,TRBV9,TRBJ2-6,CASSVLGSSGANVLTF,TGTGCCAGCAGCGTACTGGGTAGTTCTGGGGCCAACGTCCTGACTTTC
once,NA,TRBV7-9,TRBJ2-2,CASSLVLNTGELFF,TGTGCCAGCAGCTTAGTCCTTAACACCGGGGAGCTGTTTTTT
NA,NA,TRBV6-1,TRBJ2-7,CASSEAGTTEQYF,TGTGCCAGCAGTGAAGCAGGTACCACCGAGCAGTACTTC
NA,NA,TRBV28,TRBJ2-3,CASSAPGGPQTDTQYF,TGTGCCAGCAGTGCCCCCGGAGGCCCGCAAACAGATACGCAGTATTTT
few,TRBD2,TRBV5-1,TRBJ2-3,CASSEGLAGAFTDTQYF,TGCGCCAGCAGCGAGGGACTAGCGGGAGCCTTCACAGATACGCAGTATTTT
NA,TRBD1,TRBV6-6,TRBJ2-2,CASSHRQGNTGELFF,TGTGCCAGCAGCCACCGACAGGGAAACACCGGGGAGCTGTTTTTT
few,NA,TRBV7-2,TRBJ1-4,CASSRGGEKLFF,TGTGCCAGCAGCCGGGGAGGGGAAAAACTGTTTTTT
NA,NA,TRBV4-1,TRBJ1-2,CASSQRGNNYGYTF,TGCGCCAGCAGCCAAAGGGGCAATAACTATGGCTACACCTTC
once,TRBD1,TRBV28,TRBJ2-2,CASSPMRGLTGELFF,TGTGCCAGCAGCCCCATGAGGGGGCTGACCGGGGAGCTGTTTTTT
NA,NA,TRBV9,TRBJ2-1,CASSSREQFF,TGTGCCAGCAGTTCGCGAGAGCAGTTCTTC
NA,TRBD1,TRBV5-1,TRBJ2-7,CASSLAGQGSGEQYF,TGCGCCAGCAGCTTGGCAGGACAGGGATCAGGCGAGCAGTACTTC
NA,NA,TRBV7-9,TRBJ2-5,CASSLGVAMTETQYF,TGTGCCAGCAGCTTAGGGGTAGCCATGACCGAGACCCAGTACTTC
once,NA,TRBV28,TRBJ2-5,CASSSSAVETQYF,TGTGCCAGCAGTTCCAGTGCGGTTGAGACCCAGTACTTC
NA,NA,TRBV19,TRBJ1-2,CASRPGPYGYTF,TGTGCCAGTAGGCCGGGACCCTATGGCTACACCTTC
NA,NA,TRBV4-1,TRBJ2-7,CASSRLPPGLALVEQYF,TGCGCCAGCAGCCGCTTACCACCGGGACTCGCTCTGGTAGAGCAGTACTTC
NA,NA,TRBV10-3,TRBJ2-7,CAIRGRVGPYEQYF,TGTGCCATCAGGGGCAGGGTGGGTCCCTACGAGCAGTACTTC
once,NA,TRBV28,TRBJ2-7,CASSSHSTGEQYF,TGTGCCAGCAGTTCCCATAGTACCGGCGAGCAGTACTTC
NA,TRBD2,TRBV10-2,TRBJ2-5,CASSMTSGGETQYF,TGCGCCAGCAGTATGACTAGCGGAGGGGAGACCCAGTACTTC
NA,NA,TRBV12-5,TRBJ2-1,CASGLRGVGYNEQFF,TGTGCTAGTGGTTTGAGGGGGGTGGGATACAATGAGCAGTTCTTC
NA,NA,TRBV11-2,TRBJ1-3,CASSATGPPGNTIYF,TGTGCCAGCAGCGCGACGGGCCCCCCGGGAAACACCATATATTTT
once,NA,TRBV10-2,TRBJ1-2,CASSESRVGGYTF,TGCGCCAGCAGTGAGTCAAGAGTGGGAGGCTACACCTTC
few,NA,TRBV5-1,TRBJ1-4,CASSLEAGDEKLFF,TGCGCCAGCAGCTTGGAGGCAGGGGACGAAAAACTGTTTTTT
NA,NA,TRBV19,TRBJ1-5,CASSIVRPQPQHF,TGTGCCAGTAGTATAGTACGTCCACAGCCCCAGCATTTT
NA,NA,TRBV27,TRBJ2-1,CASKPADSNYNEQFF,TGTGCCAGCAAACCAGCGGATAGTAACTACAATGAGCAGTTCTTC
NA,NA,TRBV19,TRBJ1-4,CASSIQTTNEKLFF,TGTGCCAGTAGTATTCAAACAACTAATGAAAAACTGTTTTTT
NA,NA,TRBV10-3,TRBJ2-3,CAIRGPDPLDTQYF,TGTGCCATCAGGGGCCCCGACCCCTTAGATACGCAGTATTTT
NA,TRBD1,TRBV6-6,TRBJ2-7,CASSPRGRYEQYF,TGTGCCAGCAGTCCGAGGGGGCGCTACGAGCAGTACTTC
NA,TRBD1,TRBV5-1,TRBJ1-1,CASSGGGLNTEAFF,TGCGCCAGCAGCGGAGGGGGCCTGAACACTGAAGCTTTCTTT
NA,NA,TRBV19,TRBJ1-2,CASSIDSPPRPAIYGYTF,TGTGCCAGTAGTATAGACTCTCCTCCGAGGCCGGCTATTTATGGCTACACCTTC
NA,TRBD1,TRBV2,TRBJ1-2,CASKQGGAYGYTF,TGTGCCAGCAAACAGGGGGGGGCCTATGGCTACACCTTC
once,NA,TRBV5-1,TRBJ2-2,CASSPGAGMNTGELFF,TGCGCCAGCAGCCCGGGGGCAGGGATGAACACCGGGGAGCTGTTTTTT
NA,NA,TRBV11-2,TRBJ2-1,CASSPGSTISYNEQFF,TGTGCCAGCAGCCCCGGATCAACGATCTCCTACAATGAGCAGTTCTTC
NA,NA,TRBV6-5,TRBJ1-6,CASSPDRVGLHF,TGTGCCAGCAGTCCTGACCGGGTTGGCCTCCACTTT
NA,TRBD2,TRBV28,TRBJ2-7,CASSQAGSSYEQYF,TGTGCCAGCAGTCAAGCGGGAAGCTCCTACGAGCAGTACTTC
NA,TRBD1,TRBV6-1,TRBJ1-1,CASSGRTGGTEAFF,TGTGCCAGCAGTGGACGGACAGGGGGCACTGAAGCTTTCTTT
NA,TRBD1,TRBV2,TRBJ2-2,CASRTRQGDAGELFF,TGTGCCAGCAGGACGAGACAGGGTGACGCCGGGGAGCTGTTTTTT
NA,NA,TRBV7-3,TRBJ2-2,CASSLDPTGELFF,TGTGCCAGCAGCTTGGATCCCACCGGGGAGCTGTTTTTT
NA,TRBD2,TRBV18,TRBJ2-7,CASSLLAGREQYF,TGTGCCAGCTCACTATTAGCGGGTCGGGAGCAGTACTTC
NA,NA,TRBV6-1,TRBJ2-3,CASSEDLSRVTQYF,TGTGCCAGCAGTGAAGATCTTAGCCGAGTTACGCAGTATTTT
NA,NA,TRBV30,TRBJ1-3,CAWSVHRLKVGGNTIYF,TGTGCCTGGAGTGTCCACAGATTAAAGGTGGGAGGAAACACCATATATTTT
NA,TRBD2,TRBV5-1,TRBJ2-1,CASSSLAGGLNEQFF,TGCGCCAGCAGCTCGCTAGCGGGGGGGTTAAATGAGCAGTTCTTC
NA,NA,TRBV5-1,TRBJ2-7,CASRLAPDYEQYF,TGCGCCAGCAGGCTAGCCCCTGACTACGAGCAGTACTTC
NA,TRBD1,TRBV7-2,TRBJ2-5,CASSLDQGAETQYF,TGTGCCAGCAGCTTAGATCAGGGGGCCGAGACCCAGTACTTC
NA,TRBD2,TRBV7-9,TRBJ2-1,CASSRYLAGVSYNEQFF,TGTGCCAGCAGCAGGTATCTAGCGGGAGTTTCCTACAATGAGCAGTTCTTC
NA,TRBD1,TRBV19,TRBJ2-1,CASSSRTGNEQFF,TGTGCCAGTAGTTCCAGGACAGGCAATGAGCAGTTCTTC
NA,NA,TRBV6-1,TRBJ2-1,CASSADSSYNEQFF,TGTGCCAGCAGTGCGGACAGCTCCTACAATGAGCAGTTCTTC
NA,NA,TRBV11-2,TRBJ1-2,CASSHPGRRYTF,TGTGCCAGCAGCCACCCTGGGCGACGCTACACCTTC
NA,NA,TRBV28,TRBJ1-2,CASSFGVIGYGYTF,TGTGCCAGCAGTTTTGGGGTTATCGGGTATGGCTACACCTTC
NA,TRBD1,TRBV6-1,TRBJ2-5,CASSGGTGRETQYF,TGTGCCAGCAGTGGAGGGACAGGGCGAGAGACCCAGTACTTC
NA,TRBD2,TRBV7-6,TRBJ2-3,CASSGSSGGVADTQYF,TGTGCCAGCAGCGGGAGTAGCGGGGGGGTAGCAGATACGCAGTATTTT